A single sample is the source of the 15 T cell receptor beta chains below, sequenced in a study of spatial heterogeneity in lung cancer. As to time point: blood at routine non-recurrence follow-up after resection. Whole RNA from tumor, nontumor lung or frozen PBMC was sequenced unsorted. Using its own MiXCR run on the 5' RACE reads, TCRdb lists one record per CDR3 protein. The table has fewer than 60,000 distinct CDR3 sequences, more than 6.5% seen once. This sample comprised PBMCs, obtained at follow-up. The receptor set was obtained from a female donor with early-stage non-small cell lung cancer.

This chain links TRBV11-2 with TRBJ2-3; TRBD2 agrees at 7 bases. After removal of 1 base from V and 4 bases from J, the junction contained 8 bases not matched to a gene. Germline V CDR1 and CDR2: SGHAT, FQNNGV. The CDR3 spans 16 residues. The CDR3 reads CASSLGWRGTSDTQYF. The DNA of the CDR3 is TGTGCCAGCAGCTTAGGCTGGCGGGGGACCTCAGATACGCAGTATTTT.

CDR3 protein: CASSSPNPSNYGYTF. In DNA form, the CDR3 reads TGTGCCAGCAGTTCACCTAACCCCTCCAACTATGGCTACACCTTC. The rearrangement joins TRBV28 to TRBJ1-2; no definite D call. The germline CDR1 and CDR2 sequences are MDHEN and SYDVKM. This CDR3 is built from 15 residues. V was clipped by 4 bases and J by 2 bases, with 14 bases between them.

This clonotype was seen a single time. Just one base apart from a much larger clone, this may be a read error. The rearrangement links TRBV29-1 to TRBJ2-7; D unclear. The CDR3 length is 16 residues. Germline assignment: CDR1 SQVTM and CDR2 ANQGSEA. The V and J ends lost 5 bases and 3 bases respectively, with 23 bases between them. In DNA form, the CDR3 reads TGCAGCGTTTTTAAAGCGACCACCTCCCTCTTCTACGAGCAGTACTTC. Protein: CSVFKATTSLFYEQYF.

This clonotype was observed many times. The chain combines TRBV15 with TRBJ2-4; D ambiguous. Germline V gene data show CDR1 as LNHNV and CDR2 as YYDKDF (reference sequence). The V end was cut by 6 bases, the J end by 0 bases, with 9 bases between. The CDR3 consists of 14 residues. This CDR3 is CATSQKTAKNIQYF. The DNA for the CDR3 is TGTGCCACCAGTCAGAAGACAGCCAAAAACATTCAGTACTTC. Looking up the rest from reference TRBV15 and TRBJ2-4 gives the full variable domain: DAMVIQNPRYQVTQFGKPVTLSCSQTLNHNVMYWYQQKSSQAPKLLFHYYDKDFNNEADTPDNFQSRRPNTSFCFLDIRSPGLGDTAMYLCATSQKTAKNIQYFGAGTRLSVL.

This clonotype was seen more than once but under ten times. The chain employs TRBV6-6 and TRBJ2-1; the D gene could be TRBD1 or TRBD2 (6 bases each). Trimming stripped 7 bases from V and 1 base from J, with 14 bases between. CDR1 MNHNY and CDR2 SVGAGI come from the germline V gene (reference sequence). The CDR3 is 15 residues long. For the CDR3, the DNA is TGTGCCAGCAATCCACAGGGAGGTTCCTACAATGAGCAGTTCTTC. Translating gives CASNPQGGSYNEQFF.

This clonotype was observed a handful of times. The J gene is TRBJ1-3, the V gene TRBV12-3 or TRBV12-4; D not resolved. V was trimmed by 5 bases and J by 0 bases, leaving 5 bases between them. This CDR3 spans 13 amino acids. The CDR3 protein is CASSRYSGNTIYF. CDR3 DNA: TGTGCCAGCAGTAGGTACTCTGGAAACACCATATATTTT.

Many counts were recorded for this clonotype. V usage is TRBV3-1 and J usage is TRBJ2-7; D gene ambiguous. This CDR3 has 16 residues. Deletions cut 1 base from V and 3 bases from J, with 16 bases between. CDR1 is LGHDT and CDR2 is YNNKEL in the germline V gene (reference sequence). CDR3 sequence reads: CASSQVSGHLRYEQYF. The DNA of the CDR3 is TGTGCCAGCAGCCAAGTGAGTGGGCACTTGCGCTACGAGCAGTACTTC.

This clonotype was counted at least ten times. V gene TRBV5-1 combines with J gene TRBJ1-2; D gene unclear. The CDR3 extends over 11 amino acids. Germline CDR1 SGHRS, CDR2 YFSETQ. V lost 2 bases and J 9 bases, leaving 8 bases between the germline ends. The CDR3 sequence is CASSFHESYTF. The DNA of the CDR3 is TGCGCCAGCAGCTTCCACGAGAGCTACACCTTC.

At least ten counts were recorded for this clonotype. J is TRBJ1-4 and V is TRBV28; weak D call: TRBD1 (5 bases). Trimming took off 4 bases at V and 12 bases at J, with 33 bases between the two ends. This CDR3 is built from 19 residues. From germline, CDR1 is MDHEN and CDR2 SYDVKM. The CDR3 reads CASSSIGGVALSGSRELFF. Written as DNA, the CDR3 is TGTGCCAGCAGTTCTATCGGGGGAGTTGCGTTAAGCGGCTCGAGGGAACTGTTTTTT.

This clonotype came up a few times. The V and J genes are TRBV20-1 and TRBJ2-3; 12 positions match TRBD2. CDR1 DFQATT and CDR2 SNEGSKA come from the germline V gene (reference sequence). The V gene end was trimmed by 5 bases and the J gene end by 0 bases; junction bases not matched to a gene: 9. CDR3 length equals 17 residues. The DNA of the CDR3 is TGCAGTGCTCTAGCGGGGGGGCGGACGGTGAGCACAGATACGCAGTATTTT. It translates to CSALAGGRTVSTDTQYF.

The chain recombines TRBV7-9 with TRBJ1-2; D remains ambiguous. Trimming pared 0 bases from V and 5 bases from J, leaving 10 bases between. CDR3 size: 14 residues. CDR1 and CDR2 (germline): SEHNR, FQNEAQ (reference sequence). The CDR3 region has the DNA TGTGCCAGCAGCTTAGCCGAGACAAGATATGGCTACACCTTC. Its protein product is CASSLAETRYGYTF.

This chain links TRBV7-9 with TRBJ2-5; either TRBD1 or TRBD2 may supply D (5 bases each). CDR1 SEHNR and CDR2 FQNEAQ come from the germline V gene (reference sequence). The CDR3 has 14 amino acids. The V end was cut by 4 bases, the J end by 0 bases, with 9 bases between. The CDR3 sequence: CASSSGTYQETQYF. DNA of the CDR3: TGTGCCAGCAGCTCCGGGACGTACCAAGAGACCCAGTACTTC.

The chain uses TRBV4-1 and TRBJ1-1, with D possibly being TRBD1 (6 bases). The germline V and J ends were trimmed by 3 bases and 4 bases, with 18 bases remaining between them. The CDR3 covers 16 residues. Germline V lookup: CDR1 MGHRA, CDR2 YSYEKL. The CDR3 region has the DNA TGCGCCAGCAGCCACCTACTAGAGGGGGGCGGCACTGAAGCTTTCTTT. As protein: CASSHLLEGGGTEAFF.

This clonotype came up a few times. The chain links TRBV6-2 or TRBV6-3 to TRBJ2-5; the D is unclear. Deletions cut 2 bases from V and 0 bases from J, with 4 bases between. The CDR3 consists of 13 residues. From germline, CDR1 is MNHEY and CDR2 SVGEGT. CDR3 sequence (DNA): TGTGCCAGCAGTTACCAAGACCAAGAGACCCAGTACTTC. It is translated as CASSYQDQETQYF.

There are many counts of this clonotype. This rearrangement joins TRBV2 to TRBJ1-6; D remains ambiguous. Trimming took off 2 bases at V and 5 bases at J, with 7 bases between the two ends. This CDR3 region has 14 residues. Germline V gene data show CDR1 as SNHLY and CDR2 as FYNNEI. CDR3 amino acids: CASSERANNSPLHF. The DNA of the CDR3 is TGTGCCAGCAGTGAAAGGGCAAATAATTCACCCCTCCACTTT.